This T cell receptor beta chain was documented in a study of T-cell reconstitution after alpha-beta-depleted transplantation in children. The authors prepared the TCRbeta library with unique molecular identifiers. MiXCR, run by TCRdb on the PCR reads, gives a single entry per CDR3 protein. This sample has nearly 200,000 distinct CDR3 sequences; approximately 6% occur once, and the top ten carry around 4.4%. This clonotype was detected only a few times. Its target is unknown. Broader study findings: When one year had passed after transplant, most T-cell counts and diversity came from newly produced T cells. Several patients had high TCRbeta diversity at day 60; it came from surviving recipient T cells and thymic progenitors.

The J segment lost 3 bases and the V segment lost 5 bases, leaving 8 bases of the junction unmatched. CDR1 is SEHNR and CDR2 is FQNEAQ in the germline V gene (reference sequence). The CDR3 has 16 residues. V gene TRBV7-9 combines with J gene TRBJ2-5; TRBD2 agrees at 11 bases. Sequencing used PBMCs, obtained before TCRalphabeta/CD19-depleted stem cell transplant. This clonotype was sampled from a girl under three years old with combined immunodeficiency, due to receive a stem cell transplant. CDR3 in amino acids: CASSGWELAGEETQYF. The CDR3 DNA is TGTGCCAGCAGCGGATGGGAACTAGCGGGAGAAGAGACCCAGTACTTC.